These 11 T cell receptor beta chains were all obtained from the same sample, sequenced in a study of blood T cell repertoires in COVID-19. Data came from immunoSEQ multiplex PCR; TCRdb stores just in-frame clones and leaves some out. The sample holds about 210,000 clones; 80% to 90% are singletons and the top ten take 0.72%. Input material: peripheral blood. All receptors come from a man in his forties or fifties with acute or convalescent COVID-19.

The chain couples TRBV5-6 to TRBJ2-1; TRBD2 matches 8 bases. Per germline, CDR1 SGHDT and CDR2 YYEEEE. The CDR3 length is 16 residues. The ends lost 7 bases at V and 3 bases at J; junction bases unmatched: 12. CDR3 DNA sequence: TGTGCCAGCCGCCTCCTCGGACTAGCTGGCTACAATGAGCAGTTCTTC. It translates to CASRLLGLAGYNEQFF.

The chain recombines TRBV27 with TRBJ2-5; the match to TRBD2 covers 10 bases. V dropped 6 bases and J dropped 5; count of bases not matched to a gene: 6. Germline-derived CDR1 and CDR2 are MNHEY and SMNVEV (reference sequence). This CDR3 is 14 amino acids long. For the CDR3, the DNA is TGTGCCAGCAGCCCAGCGGGAGGGTGGGAGACCCAGTACTTC. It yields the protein CASSPAGGWETQYF.

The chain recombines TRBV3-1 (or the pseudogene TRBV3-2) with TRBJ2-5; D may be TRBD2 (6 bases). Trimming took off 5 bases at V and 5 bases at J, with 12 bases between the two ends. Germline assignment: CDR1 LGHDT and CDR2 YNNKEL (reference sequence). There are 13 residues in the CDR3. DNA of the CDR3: TGTGCCAGCAGCACGCGGGGCCGGGAGACCCAGTACTTC. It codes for CASSTRGRETQYF.

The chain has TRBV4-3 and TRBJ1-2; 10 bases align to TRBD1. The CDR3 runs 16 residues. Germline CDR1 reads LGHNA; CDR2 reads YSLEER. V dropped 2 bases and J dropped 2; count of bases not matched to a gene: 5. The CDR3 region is CASSQSGQGGNYGYTF. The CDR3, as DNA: TGCGCCAGCAGCCAATCCGGACAGGGGGGCAACTATGGCTACACCTTC.

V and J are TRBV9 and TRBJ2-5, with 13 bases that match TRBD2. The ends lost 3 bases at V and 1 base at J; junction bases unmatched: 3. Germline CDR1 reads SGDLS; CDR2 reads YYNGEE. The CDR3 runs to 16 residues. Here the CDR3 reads CASSARTSGGQETQYF. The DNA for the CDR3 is TGTGCCAGCAGCGCTCGGACTAGCGGGGGCCAAGAGACCCAGTACTTC.

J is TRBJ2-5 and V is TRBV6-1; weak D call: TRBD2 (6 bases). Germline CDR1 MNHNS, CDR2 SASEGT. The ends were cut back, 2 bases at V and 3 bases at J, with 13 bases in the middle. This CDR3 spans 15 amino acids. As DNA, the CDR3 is TGTGCCAGCAGTGAATTGGCAGGGAGGAAAGAGACCCAGTACTTC. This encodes CASSELAGRKETQYF.

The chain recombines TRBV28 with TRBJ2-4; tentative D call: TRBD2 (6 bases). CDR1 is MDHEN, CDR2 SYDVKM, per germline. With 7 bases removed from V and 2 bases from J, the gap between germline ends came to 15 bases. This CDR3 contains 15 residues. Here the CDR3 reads CASTSEGVSKNIQYF. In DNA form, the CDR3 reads TGTGCCAGCACCTCGGAGGGAGTTTCCAAAAACATTCAGTACTTC.

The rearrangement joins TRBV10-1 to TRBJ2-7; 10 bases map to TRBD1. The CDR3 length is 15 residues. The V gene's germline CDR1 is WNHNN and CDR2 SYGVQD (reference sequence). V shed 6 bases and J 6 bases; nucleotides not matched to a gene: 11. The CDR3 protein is CASRPGTGDFSEQYF. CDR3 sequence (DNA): TGCGCCAGCAGGCCCGGGACAGGGGACTTCTCCGAGCAGTACTTC.

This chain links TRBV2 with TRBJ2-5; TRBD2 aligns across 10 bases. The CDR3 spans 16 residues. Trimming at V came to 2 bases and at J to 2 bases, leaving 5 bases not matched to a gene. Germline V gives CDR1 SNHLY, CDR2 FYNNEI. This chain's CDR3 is CASSERLAGVQETQYF. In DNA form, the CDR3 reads TGTGCCAGCAGTGAAAGGCTAGCGGGGGTTCAAGAGACCCAGTACTTC.

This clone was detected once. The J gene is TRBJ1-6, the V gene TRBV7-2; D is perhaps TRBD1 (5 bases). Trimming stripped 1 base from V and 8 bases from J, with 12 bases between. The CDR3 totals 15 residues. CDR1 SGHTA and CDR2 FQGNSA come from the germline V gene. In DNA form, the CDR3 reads TGTGCCAGCAGCTTAGGGAGGGGTGGGGATTCACCCCTCCACTTT. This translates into CASSLGRGGDSPLHF. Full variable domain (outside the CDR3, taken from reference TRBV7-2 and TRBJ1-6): GAGVSQSPSNKVTEKGKDVELRCDPISGHTALYWYRQSLGQGLEFLIYFQGNSAPDKSGLPSDRFSAERTGGSVSTLTIQRTQQEDSAVYLCASSLGRGGDSPLHFGNGTRLTVT.

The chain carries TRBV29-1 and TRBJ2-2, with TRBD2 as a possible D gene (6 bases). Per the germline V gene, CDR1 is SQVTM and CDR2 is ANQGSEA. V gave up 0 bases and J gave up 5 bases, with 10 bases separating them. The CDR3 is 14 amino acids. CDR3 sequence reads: CSVEDSRGTGELFF. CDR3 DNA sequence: TGCAGCGTTGAAGATAGTCGGGGGACCGGGGAGCTGTTTTTT.